The clone carrying this T cell receptor beta chain was recorded at least ten times. This record comes from a study of CD8+CD57+ T cells in acquired aplastic anemia. Study-wide context: The mean DNA yield obtained from sorted CD4+ and CD8+ cells came to 3 to 4 ug.

Genomic DNA acted as the template from which TCR beta VDJ combination and CDR3 sequence profiling were carried out. TCRdb analysed the reads with MiXCR anew, one entry per CDR3 protein. The sample consists of about 190,000 distinct CDR3 sequences, roughly half of them appearing once. The trim removed 8 bases at V and 4 bases at J, leaving 11 bases unmatched. Per the germline V gene, CDR1 is MNHEY and CDR2 is SVGAGI. The CDR3 length is 16 residues. Input material: sorted CD4+, CD8+, or CD8+CD57+ T cells (not recorded which) from PBMCs. The receptor comes from a human donor in good health, serving as a control. The chain joins TRBV6-5 to TRBJ1-6, with 7 bases fitting TRBD1. The DNA of the CDR3 is TGTGCCAGCGGTGGGGCAGGGGGTTTTTATAATTCACCCCTCCACTTT. Protein sequence: CASGGAGGFYNSPLHF.